This TCR beta chain appears in the sequencing data of a study of blood T cell repertoires in COVID-19. The wider study: Acute-phase and convalescent COVID-19 samples originated in the United States, Italy and Spain.

Per the authors' pipeline: Estimation of nucleated cell counts relied on the amplification of reference gene primers. Using immunoSEQ multiplex PCR, the repertoire was profiled, and TCRdb retains in-frame clones only, with some absent. For V, J and clone size, that table is used; D and trimming come from the DNA. Of about 320,000 clones listed, about nine tenths are singletons. This CDR3 contains 15 residues. Germline V lookup: CDR1 MNHEY, CDR2 SMNVEV (reference sequence). V lost 7 bases to trimming and J lost 7 bases, with 22 bases between them. Participants were aged roughly 18 to 100 years from 20 to 30 US areas. Recovered status applied to Cohort 3 donors who had two consecutive negative PCRs. It also applied to those with clearance or with symptom resolution.

The specimen sequenced was PBMCs or T cells enriched from blood (not recorded which). This rearrangement joins TRBV27 to TRBJ1-2; no clear D. This clonotype was obtained from a man aged 55 to 70 who had recovered from COVID-19. CDR3 in amino acids: CASTLRPGVRSGYTF. The CDR3, as DNA: TGTGCCAGCACCTTGAGGCCCGGGGTTAGATCTGGCTACACCTTC.